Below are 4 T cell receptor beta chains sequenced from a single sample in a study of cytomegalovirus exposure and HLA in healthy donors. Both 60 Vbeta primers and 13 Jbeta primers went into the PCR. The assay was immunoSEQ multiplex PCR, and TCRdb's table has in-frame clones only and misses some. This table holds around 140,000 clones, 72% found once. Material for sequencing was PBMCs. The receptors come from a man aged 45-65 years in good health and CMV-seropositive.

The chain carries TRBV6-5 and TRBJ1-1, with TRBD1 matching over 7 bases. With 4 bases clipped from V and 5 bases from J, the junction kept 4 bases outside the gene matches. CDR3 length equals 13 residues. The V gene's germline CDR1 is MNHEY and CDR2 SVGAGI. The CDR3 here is CASSSPGGTEAFF. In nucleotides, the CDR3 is TGTGCCAGCAGTTCCCCAGGGGGGACTGAAGCTTTCTTT.

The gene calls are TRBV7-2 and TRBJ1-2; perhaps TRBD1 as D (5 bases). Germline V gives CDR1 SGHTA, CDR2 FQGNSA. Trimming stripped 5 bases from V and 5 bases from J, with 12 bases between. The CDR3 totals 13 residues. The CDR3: CASSDDRSYGYTF. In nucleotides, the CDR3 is TGTGCCAGCAGCGATGACAGAAGTTATGGCTACACCTTC.

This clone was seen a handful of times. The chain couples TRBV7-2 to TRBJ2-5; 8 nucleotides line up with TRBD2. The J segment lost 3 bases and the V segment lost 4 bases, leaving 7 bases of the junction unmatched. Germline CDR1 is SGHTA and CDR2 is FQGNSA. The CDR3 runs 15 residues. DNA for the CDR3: TGTGCCAGCAGCTCGCTGATTAGCGGGAAAGAGACCCAGTACTTC. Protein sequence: CASSSLISGKETQYF. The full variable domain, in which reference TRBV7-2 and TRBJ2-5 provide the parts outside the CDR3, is GAGVSQSPSNKVTEKGKDVELRCDPISGHTALYWYRQSLGQGLEFLIYFQGNSAPDKSGLPSDRFSAERTGGSVSTLTIQRTQQEDSAVYLCASSSLISGKETQYFGPGTRLLVL.

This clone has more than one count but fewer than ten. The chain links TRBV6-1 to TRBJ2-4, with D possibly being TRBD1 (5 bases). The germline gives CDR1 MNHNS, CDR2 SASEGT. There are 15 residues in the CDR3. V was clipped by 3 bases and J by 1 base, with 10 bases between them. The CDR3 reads CASSDGPGAKNIQYF. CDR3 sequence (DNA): TGTGCCAGCAGTGATGGGCCAGGGGCCAAAAACATTCAGTACTTC.